The clone carrying this T cell receptor (beta chain) was observed a single time. Its antigen remains unidentified. This sample was included in a study of cytomegalovirus exposure and HLA in healthy donors. This CDR3 spans 13 amino acids. CDR1 is SQVTM and CDR2 is ANQGSEA in the germline V gene. Trimming at V came to 6 bases and at J to 5 bases, leaving 9 bases not matched to a gene. The primer mix had 60 Vbeta and 13 Jbeta primers. Assay used: immunoSEQ multiplex PCR; TCRdb lists only in-frame clones, some missing. Of 100,000 to 150,000 clones in the sample, roughly 81% were seen once. Study-level results: Across HLA loci, a later analysis found differing TCR association rates, with DRB1 most and HLA-C fewest.

The chain carries TRBV29-1 and TRBJ2-5; 7 bases are shared with TRBD2. This clonotype originated in a woman in her thirties in good health and CMV-seronegative. Sequenced input: PBMCs. CDR3 DNA: TGCAGCGTAGACCGACTAGCTGGGGAGACCCAGTACTTC. This translates into CSVDRLAGETQYF.